This entry features one T cell receptor (beta chain) sequence. These data come from a study of control samples from healthy donors and cancer patients. V shed 2 bases, J shed 0 bases, and the junction held 10 bases outside the gene matches. Germline V gives CDR1 ENHRY, CDR2 SYGVKD. CDR3 length equals 18 residues. Profiling relied on immunoSEQ multiplex PCR, and the TCRdb table lists in-frame clones only, not all of them. The sample includes 90,000 to 100,000 clones, 75% to 85% of them seen just once. The sequence was collected from a woman in her 30s in good health. Sequenced sample: blood. The gene calls are TRBV10-3 and TRBJ2-1, with TRBD1 identical over 7 bases. CDR3: CAISEPLQGLASYNEQFF. CDR3 in DNA: TGTGCCATCAGTGAGCCCTTACAGGGGTTAGCCTCCTACAATGAGCAGTTCTTC.